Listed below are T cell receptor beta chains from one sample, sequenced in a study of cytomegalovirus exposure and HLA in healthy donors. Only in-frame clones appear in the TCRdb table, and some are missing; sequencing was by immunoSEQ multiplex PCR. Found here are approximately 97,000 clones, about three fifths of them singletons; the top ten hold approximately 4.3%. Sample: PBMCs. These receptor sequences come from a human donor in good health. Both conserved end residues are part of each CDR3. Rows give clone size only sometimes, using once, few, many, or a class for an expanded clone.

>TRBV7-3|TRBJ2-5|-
CASSLSRGETQYF
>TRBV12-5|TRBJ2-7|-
CASGLNTGTGAYEQYF
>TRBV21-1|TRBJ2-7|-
CASVSGRGSYEQYF
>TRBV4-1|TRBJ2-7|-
CASSPRGSGSYEQYF
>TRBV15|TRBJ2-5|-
CATSRDRFTDLTSLETQYF
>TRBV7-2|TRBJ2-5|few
CASSLVDRGKQETQYF
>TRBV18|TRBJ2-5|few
CASSPRGLYQETQYF
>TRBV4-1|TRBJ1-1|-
CASSAYPDREAFF
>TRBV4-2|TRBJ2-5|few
CASSQPGTTEETQYF
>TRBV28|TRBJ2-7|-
CASSRGTSGSCEQYF
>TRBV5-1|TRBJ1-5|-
CASSLDGDRAQPQHF
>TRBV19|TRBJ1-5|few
CASSIDGGPRQPQHF
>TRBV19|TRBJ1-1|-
CASSIYMNTEAFF
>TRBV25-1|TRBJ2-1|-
CASSEYLGASEQFF
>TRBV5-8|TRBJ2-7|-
CASSLRDRGFYEQYF
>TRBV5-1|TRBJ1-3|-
CASKKAGQGLHTIYF
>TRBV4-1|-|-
CASSQEDTSSYEQYF
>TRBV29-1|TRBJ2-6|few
CSVSVEGTGKSSGANVLTF
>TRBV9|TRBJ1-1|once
CASSPLPRADTEAFF
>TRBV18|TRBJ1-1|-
CASSMSGESTEAFF
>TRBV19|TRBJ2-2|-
CASISNTGELFF
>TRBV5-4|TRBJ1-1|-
CASSPLVRRGRTEAFF